The following is a T cell receptor beta chain sequence with its context. Its antigen is currently unknown. The data belong to a study of cytomegalovirus exposure and HLA in healthy donors. On the study more broadly: Around 78 million unique TCRs, all from HLA-typed donors, were included in an early release of the data. General study points: Cytomegalovirus-associated TCR beta chains were listed, numbering 164. Rarity characterized most TCR sequences, yet some public TCRs appeared in many donors. CMV serostatus alone was available as immune exposure information.

The V gene lost 0 bases and the J gene lost 1 base, with 10 bases spanning the gap. Germline-derived CDR1 and CDR2 are KGHSH and LQKENI. The CDR3 loop spans 16 amino acids. Primers: 60 Vbeta forward and 13 Jbeta reverse. Clones were sequenced by immunoSEQ multiplex PCR, and TCRdb holds only the in-frame ones, with some missing. Counted here are 140,000 or so clones, over 60% occurring once; the ten biggest clones make up approximately 2.1%. The clonotype originates from a man aged 35-49 years in good health and CMV-seronegative. The V gene is TRBV18, the J gene TRBJ2-1, with D possibly matching TRBD2 (5 bases). The sample comprised PBMCs. The CDR3 spells CASSPPLARSYNEQFF. As DNA, the CDR3 is TGTGCCAGCTCACCACCCCTAGCACGGTCCTACAATGAGCAGTTCTTC.